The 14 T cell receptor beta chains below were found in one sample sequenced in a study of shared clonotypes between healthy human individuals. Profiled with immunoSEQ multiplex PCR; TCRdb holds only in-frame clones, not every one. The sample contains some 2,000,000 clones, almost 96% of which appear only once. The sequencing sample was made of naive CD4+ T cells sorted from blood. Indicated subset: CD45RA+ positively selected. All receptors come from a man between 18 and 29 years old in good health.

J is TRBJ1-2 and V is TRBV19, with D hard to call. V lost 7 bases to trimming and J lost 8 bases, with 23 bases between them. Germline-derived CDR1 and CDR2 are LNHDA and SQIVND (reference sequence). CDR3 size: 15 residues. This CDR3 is CASTPRGEPPNGYTF. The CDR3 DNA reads TGTGCCAGTACCCCTCGTGGGGAACCTCCTAACGGCTACACCTTC.

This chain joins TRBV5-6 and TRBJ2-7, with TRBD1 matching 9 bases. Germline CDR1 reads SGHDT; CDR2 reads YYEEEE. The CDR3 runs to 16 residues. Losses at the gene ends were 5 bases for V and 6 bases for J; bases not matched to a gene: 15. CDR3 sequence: CASRSGQGKAGVEQYF. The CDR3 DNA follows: TGTGCCAGCAGGTCCGGACAGGGGAAGGCGGGCGTCGAGCAGTACTTC. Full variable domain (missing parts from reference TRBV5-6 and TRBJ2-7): DAGVTQSPTHLIKTRGQQVTLRCSPKSGHDTVSWYQQALGQGPQFIFQYYEEEERQRGNFPDRFSGHQFPNYSSELNVNALLLGDSALYLCASRSGQGKAGVEQYFGPGTRLTVT.

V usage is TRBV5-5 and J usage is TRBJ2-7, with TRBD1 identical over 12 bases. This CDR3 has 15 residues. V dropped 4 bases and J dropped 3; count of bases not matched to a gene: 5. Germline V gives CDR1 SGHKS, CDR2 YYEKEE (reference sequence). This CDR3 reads CASSTGQGANYEQYF. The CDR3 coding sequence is TGTGCCAGCAGCACGGGACAGGGGGCGAACTACGAGCAGTACTTC.

The chain's CDR3 is CASSSTGIDDTQYF. The CDR3 DNA reads as TGTGCCAGCAGTTCTACAGGGATCGATGATACGCAGTATTTT. The chain employs TRBV5-4 and TRBJ2-3, with a weak D call TRBD1 (6 bases). CDR1 and CDR2 from the germline V gene are SGHNT and YYREEE (reference sequence). V was cut by 5 bases and J by 6 bases, with 16 bases left in between. The CDR3 length is 14 residues.

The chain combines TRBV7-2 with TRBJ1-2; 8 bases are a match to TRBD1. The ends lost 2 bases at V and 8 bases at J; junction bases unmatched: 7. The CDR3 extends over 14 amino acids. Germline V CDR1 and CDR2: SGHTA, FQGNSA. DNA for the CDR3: TGTGCCAGCAGCTTATCCCAGACAGGGGCCGGCTACACCTTC. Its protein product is CASSLSQTGAGYTF.

In DNA form, the CDR3 reads TGTGCCTGGAGCCTTCGGGGCTACGAGCAGTACTTC. Translated, it gives CAWSLRGYEQYF. The genes are TRBV30 and TRBJ2-7, with a weak D call TRBD2 (5 bases). Trimming took off 3 bases at V and 3 bases at J, with 9 bases between the two ends. Germline-derived CDR1 and CDR2 are GTSNPN and SVGIG (reference sequence). CDR3 length: 12 amino acids.

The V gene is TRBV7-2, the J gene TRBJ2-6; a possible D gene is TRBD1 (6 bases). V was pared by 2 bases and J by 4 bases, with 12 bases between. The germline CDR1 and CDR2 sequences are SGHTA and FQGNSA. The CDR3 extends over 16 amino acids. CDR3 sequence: CASSLRAGDGANVLTF. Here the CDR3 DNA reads TGTGCCAGCAGCTTAAGGGCAGGGGACGGGGCCAACGTCCTGACTTTC.

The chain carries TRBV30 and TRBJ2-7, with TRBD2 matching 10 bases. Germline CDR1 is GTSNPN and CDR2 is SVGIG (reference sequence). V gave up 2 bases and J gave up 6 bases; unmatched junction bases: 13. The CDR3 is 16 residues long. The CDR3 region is CAWSPSSLAGVSEQYF. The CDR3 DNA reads TGTGCCTGGAGTCCCTCGTCCCTAGCGGGAGTAAGCGAGCAGTACTTC.

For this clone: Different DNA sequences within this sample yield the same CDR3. Written as DNA, the CDR3 is TGTGCCTGGAGGACGGCGAACACTGAAGCTTTCTTT. As protein: CAWRTANTEAFF. The V gene is TRBV30, the J gene TRBJ1-1; no clear D gene. V was shortened by 3 bases and J by 1 base, with 6 bases between the two germline ends. Germline V gene data show CDR1 as GTSNPN and CDR2 as SVGIG (reference sequence). The CDR3 consists of 12 residues.

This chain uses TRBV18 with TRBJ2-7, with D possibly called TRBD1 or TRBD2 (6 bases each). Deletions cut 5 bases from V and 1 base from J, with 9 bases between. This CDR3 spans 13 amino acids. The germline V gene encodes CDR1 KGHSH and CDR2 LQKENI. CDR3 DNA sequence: TGTGCCAGCTCAGAGGGGGGATCCTACGAGCAGTACTTC. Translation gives CASSEGGSYEQYF.

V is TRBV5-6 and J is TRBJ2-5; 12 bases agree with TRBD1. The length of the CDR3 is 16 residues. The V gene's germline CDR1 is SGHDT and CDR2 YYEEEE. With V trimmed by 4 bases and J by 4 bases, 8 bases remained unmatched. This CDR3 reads CASSPAGTGGRETQYF. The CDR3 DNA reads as TGTGCCAGCAGCCCGGCGGGGACAGGGGGCAGAGAGACCCAGTACTTC.

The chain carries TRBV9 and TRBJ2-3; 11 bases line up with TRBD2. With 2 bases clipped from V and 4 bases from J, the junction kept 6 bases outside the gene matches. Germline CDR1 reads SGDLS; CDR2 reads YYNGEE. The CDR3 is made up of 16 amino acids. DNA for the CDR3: TGTGCCAGCAGCGTCACTAGCGGGAGCGTCGCAGATACGCAGTATTTT. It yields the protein CASSVTSGSVADTQYF.

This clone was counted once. The CDR3 is CASSPFTSSRTGSDQPQHF. CDR3 DNA sequence: TGTGCCAGCTCACCGTTCACCTCCTCGAGGACAGGGTCCGATCAGCCCCAGCATTTT. The rearrangement links TRBV18 to TRBJ1-5; 8 nucleotides line up with TRBD1. The CDR3 totals 19 residues. V dropped 3 bases and J dropped 5; count of bases not matched to a gene: 18. Germline assignment: CDR1 KGHSH and CDR2 LQKENI.

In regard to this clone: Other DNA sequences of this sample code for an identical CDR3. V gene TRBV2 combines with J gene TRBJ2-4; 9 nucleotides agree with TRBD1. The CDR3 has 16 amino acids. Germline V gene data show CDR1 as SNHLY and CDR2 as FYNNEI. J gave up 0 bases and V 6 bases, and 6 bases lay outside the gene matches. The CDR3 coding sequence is TGTGCCAGCAGGCAACAGGGGGCTGGAGCCAAAAACATTCAGTACTTC. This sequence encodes CASRQQGAGAKNIQYF.